The 32 T cell receptor beta chains presented below share a single source sample, sequenced in a study of Ad26.COV2.S vaccination and SARS-CoV-2 variants. Treatment given: some 20 received Ad26.COV2.S at low or high dose, single or two shots; about 5 received placebo; per-sample allocation not given. The investigators took samples on day 63 after the first vaccine or placebo injection. Assay used: immunoSEQ multiplex PCR; TCRdb lists only in-frame clones, some missing. The sample contains about 420,000 clones, roughly 90% of which appear only once. Source: peripheral blood, taken in a trial of Ad26.COV2.S vaccine versus placebo. These receptors came from a person between 18 and 65 years old who received the Ad26.COV2.S COVID-19 vaccine or a placebo.

This clone has a handful of counts. The rearrangement links TRBV15 to TRBJ1-1, with 8 bases fitting TRBD1. CDR1 and CDR2 (germline): LNHNV, YYDKDF (reference sequence). The CDR3 has 16 residues. V gave up 1 base and J gave up 1 base; unmatched junction bases: 5. CDR3: CATSRALGQANTEAFF. CDR3 coding DNA: TGTGCCACCAGCAGAGCCTTGGGACAGGCGAACACTGAAGCTTTCTTT.

This chain links TRBV4-1 with TRBJ1-5, with D perhaps TRBD1 (5 bases). V lost 5 bases and J 4 bases, leaving 15 bases between the germline ends. In germline, CDR1 is MGHRA, CDR2 YSYEKL. This CDR3 comprises 15 residues. CDR3 coding DNA: TGCGCCAGCAGCTCCCAGGCGGGGACTAATCAGCCCCAGCATTTT. Translation: CASSSQAGTNQPQHF.

The CDR3: CASSPRTVYEQYF. Here the CDR3 DNA reads TGTGCCAGCAGTCCCCGGACAGTCTACGAGCAGTACTTC. The J gene is TRBJ2-7, the V gene TRBV6-5, with TRBD1 as a possible D gene (6 bases). The germline CDR1 and CDR2 sequences are MNHEY and SVGAGI. V dropped 5 bases and J dropped 3 bases, with 11 bases sitting between them. This CDR3 is 13 amino acids long.

V and J are TRBV9 and TRBJ1-2, with D possibly TRBD1 on 5 matching bases. Germline V gene data show CDR1 as SGDLS and CDR2 as YYNGEE. The CDR3 is 13 amino acids. Trimming pared 0 bases from V and 13 bases from J, leaving 16 bases between. The CDR3 DNA reads as TGTGCCAGCAGCGTAGCGGGAGACTCTAGGGGCACCTTC. This gives the protein CASSVAGDSRGTF.

This clone was counted many times. This rearrangement joins TRBV28 to TRBJ2-4; D ambiguous. The CDR3 runs to 12 residues. V was shortened by 6 bases and J by 13 bases, with 16 bases between the two germline ends. The germline V gene has CDR1 MDHEN and CDR2 SYDVKM. The CDR3 DNA reads as TGTGCCAGCAGAACCTCGACGGGTCTACAGTACTTC. Its translation: CASRTSTGLQYF.

This sequence joins TRBV7-9 and TRBJ2-7, with D hard to call. Germline CDR1 SEHNR, CDR2 FQNEAQ (reference sequence). Trimming took off 1 base at V and 0 bases at J, with 10 bases between the two ends. This CDR3 comprises 15 residues. The DNA for the CDR3 is TGTGCCAGCAGCTTAGTTGGCAGGAGCTCCTACGAGCAGTACTTC. This encodes CASSLVGRSSYEQYF. The whole variable domain, remainder taken from reference TRBV7-9 and TRBJ2-7, is DTGVSQNPRHKITKRGQNVTFRCDPISEHNRLYWYRQTLGQGPEFLTYFQNEAQLEKSRLLSDRFSAERPKGSFSTLEIQRTEQGDSAMYLCASSLVGRSSYEQYFGPGTRLTVT.

This chain uses TRBV7-2 with TRBJ2-1; TRBD1 aligns across 10 bases. This CDR3 comprises 14 residues. V trimming: 1 base; J trimming: 15 bases; junction bases outside the gene matches: 9. The germline V gene has CDR1 SGHTA and CDR2 FQGNSA. CDR3 nucleotides: TGTGCCAGCAGCTTAGGTTCAGGGGACAGGGGTTTGTTCTTC. Translation gives CASSLGSGDRGLFF.

V usage is TRBV29-1 and J usage is TRBJ2-3; D gene ambiguous. CDR1 SQVTM and CDR2 ANQGSEA come from the germline V gene. With 4 bases removed from V and 6 bases from J, the gap between germline ends came to 11 bases. The CDR3 has 12 residues. The CDR3 coding sequence is TGCAGCGTTGCAATTACGGAGGATACGCAGTATTTT. Protein sequence: CSVAITEDTQYF.

The rearrangement joins TRBV25-1 to TRBJ1-2; 7 nucleotides match TRBD1. With V trimmed by 4 bases and J by 4 bases, 6 bases remained unmatched. Per germline, CDR1 MGHDK and CDR2 SYGVNS. The CDR3 sequence is 14 residues long. The CDR3 loop reads CASSGGTDAYGYTF. As DNA, the CDR3 is TGTGCCAGCAGTGGAGGGACAGACGCCTATGGCTACACCTTC.

V is TRBV6-5 and J is TRBJ1-2, with D possibly TRBD1 on 5 matching bases. CDR1 is MNHEY, CDR2 SVGAGI, per germline. The CDR3 runs 14 residues. With 2 bases removed from V and 5 bases from J, the gap between germline ends came to 12 bases. The CDR3 nucleotides are TGTGCCAGCAGTTACAGGGGCGGGGGTTATGGCTACACCTTC. This translates into CASSYRGGGYGYTF.

The chain combines TRBV11-2 with TRBJ2-2, with 7 bases identical to TRBD1. Per germline, CDR1 SGHAT and CDR2 FQNNGV. Trimming cost V 7 bases and J 4 bases; bases outside gene matches: 9. The CDR3 totals 15 residues. The CDR3 is CASTPPTGFTGELFF. The CDR3 DNA reads as TGTGCCAGCACCCCTCCGACAGGGTTCACCGGGGAGCTGTTTTTT. Filled out from reference TRBV11-2 and TRBJ2-2, the complete variable domain reads EAGVAQSPRYKIIEKRQSVAFWCNPISGHATLYWYQQILGQGPKLLIQFQNNGVVDDSQLPKDRFSAERLKGVDSTLKIQPAKLEDSAVYLCASTPPTGFTGELFFGEGSRLTVL.

In this sample, this clone turned up once. In nucleotides, the CDR3 is TGTGCCAGCAGCGATGCAGGGGGCGAAAACACCATATATTTT. This encodes CASSDAGGENTIYF. The V and J genes are TRBV7-2 and TRBJ1-3, with 8 positions matching TRBD1. With 5 bases clipped from V and 6 bases from J, the junction kept 6 bases outside the gene matches. In germline, CDR1 is SGHTA, CDR2 FQGNSA. This CDR3 has 14 amino acids.

The CDR3 is CASSYSSQRGGQYEQYF. The CDR3 nucleotides are TGTGCCAGCAGTTACTCGTCCCAGCGGGGGGGCCAGTACGAGCAGTACTTC. V usage is TRBV6-2 or TRBV6-3 and J usage is TRBJ2-7; 10 bases line up with TRBD2. Germline V CDR1 and CDR2: MNHEY, SVGEGT. J was trimmed by 4 bases and V by 0 bases; bases with no gene match: 9. This CDR3 region has 17 residues.

This chain uses TRBV7-6 with TRBJ1-1; D gene uncertain. CDR3 length: 16 residues. The germline V gene has CDR1 SGHVS and CDR2 FNYEAQ. V lost 1 base and J lost 4, with 16 bases in between. CDR3 in DNA: TGTGCCAGCAGCTTAGGGAACCTAGGATTAGGCACTGAAGCTTTCTTT. Translated: CASSLGNLGLGTEAFF.

The rearrangement links TRBV7-2 to TRBJ2-7; a possible D gene is TRBD1 (5 bases). Germline CDR1 and CDR2: SGHTA and FQGNSA. Trimming stripped 7 bases from V and 4 bases from J, with 23 bases between. The CDR3 runs to 16 residues. The CDR3 DNA is TGTGCCAGCAAACTCCATTCTACTGGGGCCGCTTACGAGCAGTACTTC. Translating it yields CASKLHSTGAAYEQYF.

V usage is TRBV30 and J usage is TRBJ1-1; no clear D gene. The CDR3 is 13 amino acids. Looked up from germline, CDR1 is GTSNPN and CDR2 is SVGIG (reference sequence). V was clipped by 3 bases and J by 0 bases, with 8 bases between them. DNA for the CDR3: TGTGCCTGGAGGACCCCGATGAACACTGAAGCTTTCTTT. It is translated as CAWRTPMNTEAFF.

This chain joins TRBV4-1 and TRBJ2-3; no clear D gene. Trimming took 3 bases from V and 0 from J, leaving 7 bases between them. The CDR3 has 14 residues. The germline V gene has CDR1 MGHRA and CDR2 YSYEKL. The CDR3 nucleotides are TGCGCCAGCAGCCAGGCTCCTAGCACAGATACGCAGTATTTT. Amino acid sequence: CASSQAPSTDTQYF.

This sequence joins TRBV30 and TRBJ2-2, with D uncertain. The CDR3 totals 14 residues. Trimming pared 2 bases from V and 6 bases from J, leaving 13 bases between. CDR1 and CDR2 (germline): GTSNPN, SVGIG (reference sequence). This CDR3 is CAWSLRFGSGELFF. CDR3 sequence (DNA): TGTGCCTGGAGTCTCCGGTTTGGGTCCGGGGAGCTGTTTTTT.

The CDR3 DNA reads as TGTGCCAGCAGCCGTACGGCCGGGACTAGCGGCCGGGTGACTAGCACAGATACGCAGTATTTT. Protein product: CASSRTAGTSGRVTSTDTQYF. The chain employs TRBV4-2 and TRBJ2-3; TRBD2 matches 11 bases. The CDR3 spans 21 residues. Germline values: CDR1 LGHNA, CDR2 YNFKEQ. The V segment lost 4 bases and the J segment 0 bases; nucleotides outside the gene matches: 18.

The chain has TRBV7-2 and TRBJ2-3, with TRBD2 matching over 10 bases. The CDR3 has 15 residues. With V trimmed by 6 bases and J by 2 bases, 5 bases remained unmatched. CDR1 is SGHTA, CDR2 FQGNSA, per germline. The CDR3 DNA reads TGTGCCAGCAGTAAACTAGCGGGATACACAGATACGCAGTATTTT. Amino acid sequence: CASSKLAGYTDTQYF.

This sequence joins TRBV30 and TRBJ1-2; D is possibly TRBD1 (6 bases). CDR1 is GTSNPN, CDR2 SVGIG, per germline (reference sequence). V lost 5 bases and J lost 5, with 12 bases in between. The CDR3 totals 12 residues. CDR3 nucleotides: TGTGCCTGGTTCGGGGGCGGGTATGGCTACACCTTC. This sequence encodes CAWFGGGYGYTF. Together with reference TRBV30 and TRBJ1-2, the CDR3 gives the full variable domain: SQTIHQWPATLVQPVGSPLSLECTVEGTSNPNLYWYRQAAGRGLQLLFYSVGIGQISSEVPQNLSASRPQDRQFILSSKKLLLSDSGFYLCAWFGGGYGYTFGSGTRLTVV.

The rearrangement uses TRBV29-1 and TRBJ2-3, with a weak D call TRBD1 (6 bases). CDR1 SQVTM and CDR2 ANQGSEA come from the germline V gene. Trimming removed 3 bases from V and 4 bases from J, with 17 bases in between. The CDR3 spans 15 residues. DNA for the CDR3: TGCAGCGTTGATAAGGGACAACCGAATTCAGATACGCAGTATTTT. It translates to CSVDKGQPNSDTQYF.

V usage is TRBV19 and J usage is TRBJ2-7; no definite D call. V gave up 5 bases and J gave up 3 bases, with 8 bases separating them. The CDR3 runs to 12 residues. Germline V gives CDR1 LNHDA, CDR2 SQIVND (reference sequence). This chain's CDR3 is CASSPNYYEQYF. The CDR3 nucleotides are TGTGCCAGTAGTCCCAACTACTACGAGCAGTACTTC.

To note about this clone: This CDR3 is also generated by other DNA sequences in the sample. The chain carries TRBV28 and TRBJ2-1; D ambiguous. The CDR3 is 13 amino acids. Between the trimmed V and J ends, which lost 2 bases and 0 bases, there was a span of 2 bases. Germline loops: CDR1 MDHEN, CDR2 SYDVKM. CDR3 sequence reads: CASSLPSYNEQFF. The CDR3 nucleotides are TGTGCCAGCAGTTTACCCTCCTACAATGAGCAGTTCTTC.

V is TRBV9 and J is TRBJ1-4; D unclear. The CDR3 consists of 16 residues. The V gene lost 2 bases and the J gene lost 0 bases, with 11 bases spanning the gap. CDR1 and CDR2 from the germline V gene are SGDLS and YYNGEE. CDR3 amino acids: CASSVYDGTTNEKLFF. The CDR3, as DNA: TGTGCCAGCAGCGTTTATGACGGCACAACTAATGAAAAACTGTTTTTT.

J is TRBJ2-2 and V is TRBV7-2; no definite D call. The germline gives CDR1 SGHTA, CDR2 FQGNSA. V lost 0 bases and J 8 bases, leaving 4 bases between the germline ends. The CDR3 runs to 12 residues. CDR3 region: CASSLAGGELFF. CDR3 bases: TGTGCCAGCAGCTTAGCGGGAGGGGAGCTGTTTTTT.

The table lists this clone with a count of one. The chain combines TRBV5-1 with TRBJ2-7, with 7 bases aligning to TRBD1. V gave up 3 bases and J gave up 0 bases; unmatched junction bases: 6. In germline, CDR1 is SGHRS, CDR2 YFSETQ. The CDR3 spans 15 residues. The CDR3 spells CASSYGDSSSYEQYF. CDR3 coding DNA: TGCGCCAGCAGCTACGGGGACAGCAGCTCCTACGAGCAGTACTTC.

The chain has TRBV11-2 and TRBJ1-3; D is uncertain. This CDR3 is built from 14 residues. Between the trimmed V and J ends, which lost 7 bases and 0 bases, there was a span of 10 bases. Germline V gene sequence: CDR1 SGHAT, CDR2 FQNNGV. The CDR3 nucleotides read TGTGCCAGCACCGAACAGAGCTCTGGAAACACCATATATTTT. It yields the protein CASTEQSSGNTIYF. Full variable domain (rest looked up from reference TRBV11-2 and TRBJ1-3): EAGVAQSPRYKIIEKRQSVAFWCNPISGHATLYWYQQILGQGPKLLIQFQNNGVVDDSQLPKDRFSAERLKGVDSTLKIQPAKLEDSAVYLCASTEQSSGNTIYFGEGSWLTVV.

V and J are TRBV7-9 and TRBJ1-1; 10 bases align to TRBD1. The junction had 7 bases not matched to a gene; V was cut back by 1 base and J by 2 bases. The CDR3 has 17 residues. The V gene's germline CDR1 is SEHNR and CDR2 FQNEAQ (reference sequence). The CDR3 DNA reads TGTGCCAGCAGCTTAGGTTTCGACAGGGGGCCAAACACTGAAGCTTTCTTT. This codes for CASSLGFDRGPNTEAFF.

V usage is TRBV11-1 and J usage is TRBJ2-1; D remains unclear. The CDR3 contains 13 residues. Trimming shortened V by 5 bases and J by 4 bases, and 9 bases separated the two germline ends. Germline-derived CDR1 and CDR2 are SGHAT and FQDESV (reference sequence). CDR3 region: CASSHGVYNEQFF. CDR3 nucleotide sequence: TGTGCCAGCAGCCACGGCGTGTACAATGAGCAGTTCTTC.

The V and J genes are TRBV7-2 and TRBJ2-2; 8 bases are shared with TRBD1. The J segment lost 6 bases and the V segment lost 7 bases, leaving 10 bases of the junction unmatched. The CDR3 sequence is 15 residues long. The V gene's germline CDR1 is SGHTA and CDR2 FQGNSA. The CDR3 protein is CASTLMAQGAGELFF. For the CDR3, the DNA is TGTGCCAGCACCCTAATGGCACAGGGGGCCGGGGAGCTGTTTTTT.

The chain carries TRBV21-1 and TRBJ2-5; the D call of TRBD2 is as the table states it, not checked on the DNA. TRBV21-1 is assigned pseudogene status. The CDR3 sequence is 16 residues long. DNA of the CDR3: TGTGCCAGCAGCGAAACCCTTTCGGACTGGAGAGAGACCCAGTACTTC. This encodes CASSETLSDWRETQYF.